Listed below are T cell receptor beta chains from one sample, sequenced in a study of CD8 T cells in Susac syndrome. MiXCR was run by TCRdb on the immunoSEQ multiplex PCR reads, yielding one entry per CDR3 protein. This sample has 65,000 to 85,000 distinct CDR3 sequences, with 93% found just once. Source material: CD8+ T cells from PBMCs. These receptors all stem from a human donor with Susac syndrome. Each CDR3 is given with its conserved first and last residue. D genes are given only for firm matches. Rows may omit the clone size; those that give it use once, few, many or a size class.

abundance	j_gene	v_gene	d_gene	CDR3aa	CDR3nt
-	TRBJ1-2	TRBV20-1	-	CSATSGPSRTYGYTF	TGCAGTGCCACGAGCGGCCCGTCGCGCACCTATGGCTACACCTTC
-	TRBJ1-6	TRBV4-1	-	CASSQAGGPDNSPLHF	TGCGCCAGCAGCCAAGCTGGGGGGCCGGATAATTCACCCCTCCACTTT
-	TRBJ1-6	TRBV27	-	CASSFGNSPLHF	TGTGCCAGCAGTTTCGGCAATTCACCCCTCCACTTT
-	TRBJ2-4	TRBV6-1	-	CASSQSSAKNIQYF	TGTGCCAGCAGCCAATCATCGGCCAAAAACATTCAGTACTTC
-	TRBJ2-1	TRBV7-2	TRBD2	CASSGRAGVFRNEQFF	TGTGCCAGCAGCGGAAGAGCGGGAGTCTTTAGGAATGAGCAGTTCTTC
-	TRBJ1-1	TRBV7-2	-	CASSNPGFEAFF	TGTGCCAGCAGCAATCCGGGGTTTGAAGCTTTCTTT
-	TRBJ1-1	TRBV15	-	CATSRDRENTEAFF	TGTGCCACCAGCAGAGATCGGGAAAACACTGAAGCTTTCTTT
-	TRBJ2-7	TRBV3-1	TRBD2	CASSQDPGLAGVEQYF	TGTGCCAGCAGCCAAGATCCCGGACTAGCGGGAGTCGAGCAGTACTTC
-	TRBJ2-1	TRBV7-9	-	CASSPTTGYNEQFF	TGTGCCAGCAGCCCGACGACAGGATACAATGAGCAGTTCTTC
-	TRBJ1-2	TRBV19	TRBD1	CASSSAGTEYGYTF	TGTGCCAGTAGTTCCGCCGGGACAGAGTATGGCTACACCTTC
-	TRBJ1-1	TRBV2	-	CASRNLGATEAFF	TGTGCCAGCCGAAACCTAGGGGCTACTGAAGCTTTCTTT
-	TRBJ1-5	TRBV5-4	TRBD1	CASSKVTGHQPQHF	TGTGCCAGCAGCAAGGTGACAGGGCACCAGCCCCAGCATTTT
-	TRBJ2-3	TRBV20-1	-	CSAPRAEVNTDTQYF	TGCAGTGCTCCTAGAGCGGAGGTTAACACAGATACGCAGTATTTT
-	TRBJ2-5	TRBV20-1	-	CSAPPGLEETQYF	TGCAGTGCTCCTCCAGGTCTGGAAGAGACCCAGTACTTC
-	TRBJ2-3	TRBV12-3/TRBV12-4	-	CASSPRWTGGPDTQYF	TGTGCCAGCAGTCCTAGATGGACTGGAGGGCCAGATACGCAGTATTTT
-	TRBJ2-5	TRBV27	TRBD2	CASSPHSGGRETQYF	TGTGCCAGCAGTCCCCATAGCGGGGGGAGGGAGACCCAGTACTTC
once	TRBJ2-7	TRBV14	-	CASSLWHPLEQYF	TGTGCCAGCAGCCTCTGGCACCCTCTAGAGCAGTACTTC
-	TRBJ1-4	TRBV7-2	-	CASSHNSRNEKLFF	TGTGCCAGCAGCCATAACAGCAGAAATGAAAAACTGTTTTTT
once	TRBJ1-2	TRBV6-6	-	CASSSDGGYTF	TGTGCCAGCAGTTCCGACGGGGGCTACACCTTC
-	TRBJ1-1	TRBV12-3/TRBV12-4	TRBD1	CASSLYRGKHTEAFF	TGTGCCAGCAGTCTGTACAGGGGGAAACACACTGAAGCTTTCTTT
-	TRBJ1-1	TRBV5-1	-	CASSLGAGSEAFF	TGCGCCAGCAGCTTGGGGGCAGGCTCTGAAGCTTTCTTT
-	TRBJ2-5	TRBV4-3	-	CASSQDRRSGETQYF	TGCGCCAGCAGCCAAGACAGGCGGTCCGGAGAGACCCAGTACTTC
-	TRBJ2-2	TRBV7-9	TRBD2	CASKAGPNTGELFF	TGTGCCAGCAAAGCGGGGCCGAACACCGGGGAGCTGTTTTTT
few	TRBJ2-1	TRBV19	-	CASVATIGSYNEQFF	TGTGCCAGTGTCGCGACAATCGGCTCCTACAATGAGCAGTTCTTC
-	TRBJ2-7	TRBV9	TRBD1	CASSATGGLDEQYF	TGTGCCAGCAGCGCTACAGGGGGATTGGACGAGCAGTACTTC
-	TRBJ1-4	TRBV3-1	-	CASSQDPGSNEKLFF	TGTGCCAGCAGCCAAGATCCGGGGTCAAATGAAAAACTGTTTTTT
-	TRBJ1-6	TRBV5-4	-	CASSPDPGPPLHF	TGTGCCAGCAGCCCCGACCCGGGACCTCCACTCCACTTT
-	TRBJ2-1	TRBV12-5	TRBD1	CASGLGDRGLLDEQFF	TGTGCTAGTGGTTTGGGAGACAGGGGGCTGTTGGATGAGCAGTTCTTC
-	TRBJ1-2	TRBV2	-	CASSDPEEEGYGYTF	TGTGCCAGCAGTGACCCAGAGGAAGAGGGCTATGGCTACACCTTC
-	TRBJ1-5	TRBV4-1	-	CASSQAPFSNQPQHF	TGCGCCAGCAGCCAAGCCCCTTTTAGCAATCAGCCCCAGCATTTT
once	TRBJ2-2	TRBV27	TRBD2	CASSYRGGAPAGELFF	TGTGCCAGCAGTTACCGCGGGGGGGCCCCCGCCGGGGAGCTGTTTTTT
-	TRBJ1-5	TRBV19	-	CASSAPRGRNQPQHF	TGTGCCAGTAGTGCCCCTCGGGGGCGCAATCAGCCCCAGCATTTT
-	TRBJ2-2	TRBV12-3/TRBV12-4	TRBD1	CASIQTRAGTANTGELFF	TGTGCCAGTATCCAAACTAGAGCCGGGACAGCGAACACCGGGGAGCTGTTTTTT
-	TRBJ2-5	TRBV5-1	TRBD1	CASSYRPDRGYQETQYF	TGCGCCAGCAGCTACCGGCCGGACAGGGGATACCAAGAGACCCAGTACTTC
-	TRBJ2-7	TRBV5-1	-	CASSLLEGRYEQYF	TGCGCCAGCAGCTTGTTGGAGGGCCGCTACGAGCAGTACTTC
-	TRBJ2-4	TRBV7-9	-	CASSSNRDRIQYF	TGTGCCAGCAGCTCCAACCGCGACAGGATTCAGTACTTC
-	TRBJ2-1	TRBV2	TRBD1	CASRGTGGNEQFF	TGTGCCAGCCGAGGGACAGGGGGCAATGAGCAGTTCTTC
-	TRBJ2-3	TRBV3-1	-	CASSQGVRGHTQYF	TGTGCCAGCAGCCAAGGGGTGCGTGGGCATACGCAGTATTTT
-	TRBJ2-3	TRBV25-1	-	CASRKRGPSTDTQYF	TGTGCCAGCAGGAAGAGGGGACCTAGCACAGATACGCAGTATTTT
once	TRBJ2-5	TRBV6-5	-	CASSGPGLQETQYF	TGTGCCAGCAGTGGACCGGGACTTCAAGAGACCCAGTACTTC
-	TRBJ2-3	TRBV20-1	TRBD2	CSAPPGLAANTDTQYF	TGCAGTGCCCCCCCGGGACTAGCGGCGAACACAGATACGCAGTATTTT
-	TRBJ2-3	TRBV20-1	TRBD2	CSAREAVGLAGSPDTQYF	TGCAGTGCTAGAGAGGCGGTTGGGCTAGCGGGAAGTCCAGATACGCAGTATTTT
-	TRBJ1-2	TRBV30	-	CAWKGLGGLYGYTF	TGTGCCTGGAAAGGTTTGGGGGGCCTCTATGGCTACACCTTC
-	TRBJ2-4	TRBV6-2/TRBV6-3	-	CASSELWRGVAKNIQYF	TGTGCCAGCAGTGAGCTTTGGCGAGGGGTAGCCAAAAACATTCAGTACTTC
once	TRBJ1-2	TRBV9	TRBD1	CASSGDRQNYGYTF	TGTGCCAGCAGTGGGGACAGACAGAACTATGGCTACACCTTC
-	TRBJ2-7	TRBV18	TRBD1	CASSPLGQGYEQYF	TGTGCCAGCTCACCATTGGGACAGGGTTACGAGCAGTACTTC
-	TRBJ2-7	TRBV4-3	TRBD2	CASSQDYTSGRAEQYF	TGCGCCAGCAGCCAAGATTACACTAGCGGGAGGGCCGAACAGTACTTC
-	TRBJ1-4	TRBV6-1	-	CASSEGGSEKLFF	TGTGCCAGCAGTGAAGGGGGTAGTGAAAAACTGTTTTTT
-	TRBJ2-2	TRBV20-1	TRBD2	CSVPGLRVTGELFF	TGCAGTGTTCCGGGACTAAGGGTCACCGGGGAGCTGTTTTTT
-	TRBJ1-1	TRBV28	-	CASTTPGQYTEAFF	TGTGCCAGCACCACCCCCGGACAGTACACTGAAGCTTTCTTT
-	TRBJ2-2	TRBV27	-	CASSLSLFTGELFF	TGTGCCAGCAGTTTATCTCTCTTCACCGGGGAGCTGTTTTTT